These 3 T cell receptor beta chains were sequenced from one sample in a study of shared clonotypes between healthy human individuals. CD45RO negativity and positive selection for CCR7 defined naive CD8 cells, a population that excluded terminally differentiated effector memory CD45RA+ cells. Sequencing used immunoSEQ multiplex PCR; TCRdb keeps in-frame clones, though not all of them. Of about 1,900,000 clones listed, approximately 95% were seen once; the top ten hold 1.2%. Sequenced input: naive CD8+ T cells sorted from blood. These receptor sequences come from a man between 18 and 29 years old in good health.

DNA for the CDR3: TGTGCCAGCAGTTTATTGGGGCAGGAGGCCTACGAGCAGTACTTC. Its translation: CASSLLGQEAYEQYF. The V call is TRBV27, the J call TRBJ2-7, with D perhaps matching TRBD1 or TRBD2 (5 bases each). Per the germline V gene, CDR1 is MNHEY and CDR2 is SMNVEV (reference sequence). V was cut by 1 base and J by 2 bases, with 12 bases left in between. The length of the CDR3 is 15 residues.

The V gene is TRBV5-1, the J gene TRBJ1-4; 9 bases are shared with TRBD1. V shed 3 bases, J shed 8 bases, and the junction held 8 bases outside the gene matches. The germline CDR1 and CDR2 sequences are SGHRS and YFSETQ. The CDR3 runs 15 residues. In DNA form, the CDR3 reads TGCGCCAGCAGCTATCCGGGACAGGGAGAGGAAAAACTGTTTTTT. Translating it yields CASSYPGQGEEKLFF.

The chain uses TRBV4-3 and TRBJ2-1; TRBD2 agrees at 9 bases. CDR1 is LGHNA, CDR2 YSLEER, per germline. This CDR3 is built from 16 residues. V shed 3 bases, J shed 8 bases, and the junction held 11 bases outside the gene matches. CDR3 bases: TGCGCCAGCAGCCACGACTATAGCGGGAGTAGGGATGAGCAGTTCTTC. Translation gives CASSHDYSGSRDEQFF.